One sample yielded the 4 T cell receptor beta chains listed below, sequenced in a study of CD8 T cells in ankylosing spondylitis. Using its own MiXCR run on the 5' RACE reads, TCRdb lists one record per CDR3 protein. The sample records fewer than 200,000 distinct CDR3 sequences, 18% being singletons. The sequencing sample was made of blood, either unsorted or a sorted T cell fraction (not recorded which). All receptors derive from a male donor with ankylosing spondylitis or in good health (not recorded which).

V and J are TRBV11-3 and TRBJ2-7, with 8 bases matching TRBD1. The CDR3 length is 15 residues. V lost 2 bases, J lost 4 bases, and 7 bases stayed unmatched. Germline-derived CDR1 and CDR2 are SGHNT and YENEEA. The CDR3 DNA sequence: TGTGCCAGCAGCTTACGGGACAGGCCTATTTACGAGCAGTACTTC. Translated, it gives CASSLRDRPIYEQYF. The full variable domain, with the rest looked up from reference TRBV11-3 and TRBJ2-7, is EAGVVQSPRYKIIEKKQPVAFWCNPISGHNTLYWYLQNLGQGPELLIRYENEEAVDDSQLPKDRFSAERLKGVDSTLKIQPAELGDSAVYLCASSLRDRPIYEQYFGPGTRLTVT.

This clonotype was seen a handful of times. The chain is built from TRBV20-1 and TRBJ1-6, with D unresolved. CDR1 is DFQATT, CDR2 SNEGSKA, per germline (reference sequence). The CDR3 is made up of 14 amino acids. V lost 3 bases to trimming and J lost 7 bases, with 13 bases between them. CDR3 protein: CSARGSYENSPLHF. CDR3 in DNA: TGCAGTGCTAGGGGTAGTTATGAGAATTCACCCCTCCACTTT.

In regard to this clonotype: The junction and the germline gene differ at one end; a read error may be behind it. The chain joins TRBV18 to TRBJ2-7; 9 bases match TRBD1. This CDR3 spans 15 amino acids. Germline values: CDR1 KGHSH, CDR2 LQKENI. In nucleotides, the CDR3 is TGTGCCAGCTCACCACAGGGACAGGGATCCCACGAGCAGCACTTC. This encodes CASSPQGQGSHEQHF.

There are many counts of this clonotype. The V call is TRBV7-3, the J call TRBJ2-7; TRBD1 agrees at 7 bases. V trimming: 5 bases; J trimming: 0 bases; junction bases outside the gene matches: 7. Germline V gives CDR1 SGHTA, CDR2 FQGTGA. The CDR3 is 15 residues long. This CDR3 reads CASSITGQSSYEQYF. CDR3 bases: TGTGCCAGCAGCATCACGGGACAGAGCTCCTACGAGCAGTACTTC.